A single sample is the source of the 10 T cell receptor beta chains below, sequenced in a study of T cells in Graves' hyperthyroidism and ophthalmopathy. TCR beta CDR3 regions were amplified from RNA. With the HTBI primer set, the TCR CDR3 went through a first round of RT-PCR. TCRdb called the multiplex PCR reads again in MiXCR, with one record for every CDR3 protein. The data show fewer than 650,000 distinct CDR3 sequences, approximately 15% seen once. The sample taken for sequencing was blood. The receptors originated from a woman between 18 and 29 years old with Graves' ophthalmopathy.

This clonotype was seen many times. The chain couples TRBV5-1 to TRBJ1-5; TRBD1 is a possible D gene (5 bases). Looked up from germline, CDR1 is SGHRS and CDR2 is YFSETQ. With 0 bases removed from V and 6 bases from J, the gap between germline ends came to 10 bases. The CDR3 runs to 14 residues. Written as DNA, the CDR3 is TGCGCCAGCAGCTTGGACAGGAGGAGTCAGCCCCAGCATTTT. Its translation is CASSLDRRSQPQHF. The full variable domain, completed using reference TRBV5-1 and TRBJ1-5, is KAGVTQTPRYLIKTRGQQVTLSCSPISGHRSVSWYQQTPGQGLQFLFEYFSETQRNKGNFPGRFSGRQFSNSRSEMNVSTLELGDSALYLCASSLDRRSQPQHFGDGTRLSIL.

This clonotype came up a few times. The gene calls are TRBV5-4 and TRBJ1-5; the D is unclear. V lost 7 bases and J lost 2, with 13 bases in between. The length of the CDR3 is 14 residues. Per the germline V gene, CDR1 is SGHNT and CDR2 is YYREEE (reference sequence). Here the CDR3 reads CASFRWRGNQPQHF. The CDR3 DNA reads as TGTGCCAGCTTCAGGTGGAGGGGCAATCAGCCCCAGCATTTT. The entire variable domain, with the rest obtained from reference TRBV5-4 and TRBJ1-5, is as follows: ETGVTQSPTHLIKTRGQQVTLRCSSQSGHNTVSWYQQALGQGPQFIFQYYREEENGRGNFPPRFSGLQFPNYSSELNVNALELDDSALYLCASFRWRGNQPQHFGDGTRLSIL.

This clonotype has a count of ten or more. V gene TRBV7-9 combines with J gene TRBJ1-1; 11 bases are a match to TRBD1. The CDR3 consists of 14 residues. The V and J ends lost 4 bases and 3 bases, in that order; junction bases with no gene match: 1. Germline assignment: CDR1 SEHNR and CDR2 FQNEAQ (reference sequence). In DNA form, the CDR3 reads TGTGCCAGCAGCTGGGGACAGGGGGACACTGAAGCTTTCTTT. It specifies CASSWGQGDTEAFF.

The V gene is TRBV27, the J gene TRBJ1-5; a possible D gene is TRBD1 (6 bases). CDR1 MNHEY and CDR2 SMNVEV come from the germline V gene (reference sequence). The V and J ends lost 2 bases and 3 bases respectively, with 17 bases between them. The CDR3 spans 17 residues. CDR3: CASSLRGWDTINQPQHF. CDR3 in DNA: TGTGCCAGCAGTTTAAGGGGGTGGGACACGATCAATCAGCCCCAGCATTTT.

The sample holds many counts of this clonotype. The J gene is TRBJ1-3, the V gene TRBV3-1, with D maybe TRBD1 (5 bases). The CDR3 runs 17 residues. Trimming pared 3 bases from V and 3 bases from J, leaving 18 bases between. Germline loops: CDR1 LGHDT, CDR2 YNNKEL (reference sequence). The CDR3 sequence is CASSHPMGGEDGNTIYF. The CDR3 region has the DNA TGTGCCAGCAGCCACCCAATGGGGGGAGAGGATGGAAACACCATATATTTT.

At least ten counts were recorded for this clonotype. V gene TRBV12-3 or TRBV12-4 combines with J gene TRBJ1-2, with D possibly matching TRBD1 (6 bases). V lost 6 bases to trimming and J lost 1 base, with 9 bases between them. The CDR3 runs 13 residues. The CDR3, as DNA: TGTGCCAGCAGACGACAGGATAACTATGGCTACACCTTC. The encoded protein is CASRRQDNYGYTF.

V and J are TRBV20-1 and TRBJ1-1; 9 bases line up with TRBD1. Germline V gene lookup returns CDR1 DFQATT and CDR2 SNEGSKA (reference sequence). This CDR3 spans 15 amino acids. V dropped 4 bases and J dropped 1; count of bases not matched to a gene: 7. CDR3: CSAIPPGQGNTEAFF. The CDR3 DNA reads as TGCAGTGCTATACCACCGGGACAGGGGAACACTGAAGCTTTCTTT.

This clonotype was found a few times. V gene TRBV7-3 combines with J gene TRBJ2-1; D could derive from TRBD1 or TRBD2 (5 bases each). The CDR3 length is 14 residues. Trimming stripped 5 bases from V and 6 bases from J, with 14 bases between. The germline V gene has CDR1 SGHTA and CDR2 FQGTGA. The CDR3 nucleotides read TGTGCCAGCAGCCCCGAAGTGGGGGTCAATGAGCAGTTCTTC. This gives the protein CASSPEVGVNEQFF.

This clonotype occurred many times. CDR3: CASSTSGSSYEQYF. In DNA, the CDR3 is TGTGCCAGCAGTACCAGCGGGAGCTCCTACGAGCAGTACTTC. The J gene is TRBJ2-7, the V gene TRBV27; 8 bases are shared with TRBD2. Germline V gene lookup returns CDR1 MNHEY and CDR2 SMNVEV (reference sequence). Unmatched junction bases numbered 3, after V lost 5 bases and J lost 0 bases. The CDR3 contains 14 residues.

The chain has TRBV4-1 and TRBJ2-2, with D uncertain. This CDR3 is 15 amino acids long. The V end was cut by 4 bases, the J end by 5 bases, with 14 bases between. The germline CDR1 and CDR2 sequences are MGHRA and YSYEKL. The CDR3: CASSPSREQTGELFF. CDR3 in DNA: TGCGCCAGCAGCCCCAGCCGTGAGCAGACCGGGGAGCTGTTTTTT.